The 21 T cell receptor beta chains reported below all come from one sample, sequenced in a study of PD-1 blockade in classical Hodgkin lymphoma. This table comes from immunoSEQ multiplex PCR, and its TCRdb copy is limited to in-frame clones, with some not included. The top ten hold about 5.7% of the sample, which has some 4,000 clones, 78% seen once. Each and every patient relapsed after autologous stem cell transplantation, and patients got differing brentuximab vedotin exposure. Negative selection with magnetic separation was used to purify CD4+ T cells from thawed PBMCs. Sequences were derived from CD4+ T cells from blood, sampled at baseline. The receptors derive from a human donor with classical Hodgkin lymphoma.

The CDR3 DNA reads TGTGCCAGCAGTGAAATGGACAGGGGAAGTTCACCCCTCCACTTT. Translating it yields CASSEMDRGSSPLHF. The J gene is TRBJ1-6, the V gene TRBV25-1; 9 bases are shared with TRBD1. In germline, CDR1 is MGHDK, CDR2 SYGVNS. The CDR3 contains 15 residues. J gave up 9 bases and V 2 bases, and 5 bases lay outside the gene matches. Full variable domain (outside the CDR3, taken from reference TRBV25-1 and TRBJ1-6): EADIYQTPRYLVIGTGKKITLECSQTMGHDKMYWYQQDPGMELHLIHYSYGVNSTEKGDLSSESTVSRIRTEHFPLTLESARPSHTSQYLCASSEMDRGSSPLHFGNGTRLTVT.

The chain recombines TRBV28 with TRBJ1-2, with 7 positions matching TRBD1. This CDR3 has 14 residues. V shed 6 bases, J shed 2 bases, and the junction held 6 bases outside the gene matches. Germline CDR1 and CDR2: MDHEN and SYDVKM. CDR3 nucleotides: TGTGCCAGCAGCTACAGCAGGGGGAACTATGGCTACACCTTC. This codes for CASSYSRGNYGYTF.

The rearrangement joins TRBV11-2 to TRBJ2-1; D is unclear. V gave up 0 bases and J gave up 8 bases, with 5 bases separating them. Germline V gene sequence: CDR1 SGHAT, CDR2 FQNNGV. The CDR3 length is 12 residues. CDR3 sequence (DNA): TGTGCCAGCAGCTTAGATCGGTATGAGCAGTTCTTC. Residues: CASSLDRYEQFF.

The chain joins TRBV5-4 to TRBJ2-1, with D tentatively TRBD2 (7 bases). The CDR3 consists of 15 residues. Germline CDR1 is SGHNT and CDR2 is YYREEE (reference sequence). V lost 0 bases and J 8 bases, leaving 15 bases between the germline ends. The CDR3 loop reads CASSLGGGRGYEQFF. The CDR3 DNA follows: TGTGCCAGCAGCTTGGGCGGGGGCCGGGGGTATGAGCAGTTCTTC.

In this sample, this clone turned up a few times. This chain joins TRBV7-9 and TRBJ2-3; D is undetermined. V was pared by 5 bases and J by 4 bases, with 10 bases between. The CDR3 spans 13 residues. The V gene's germline CDR1 is SEHNR and CDR2 FQNEAQ (reference sequence). DNA for the CDR3: TGTGCCAGCAGCAGGAGTTCCGCAGATACGCAGTATTTT. It translates to CASSRSSADTQYF. The variable domain in full, with the rest retrieved from reference TRBV7-9 and TRBJ2-3, is DTGVSQNPRHKITKRGQNVTFRCDPISEHNRLYWYRQTLGQGPEFLTYFQNEAQLEKSRLLSDRFSAERPKGSFSTLEIQRTEQGDSAMYLCASSRSSADTQYFGPGTRLTVL.

V and J are TRBV6-1 and TRBJ1-2, with D possibly TRBD1 on 6 matching bases. The CDR3 is made up of 15 amino acids. Trimming took 5 bases from V and 8 from J, leaving 21 bases between them. Looked up from germline, CDR1 is MNHNS and CDR2 is SASEGT. The CDR3 DNA sequence: TGTGCCAGCAGTCGATGGGGACACCTCGCCCAAGGCTACACCTTC. It codes for CASSRWGHLAQGYTF.

The chain carries TRBV7-2 and TRBJ1-1; D may be TRBD1 (6 bases). Trimming took 7 bases from V and 1 from J, leaving 13 bases between them. CDR1 is SGHTA, CDR2 FQGNSA, per germline. The CDR3 spans 14 residues. The CDR3 here is CASMNRGGNTEAFF. CDR3 nucleotides: TGTGCCAGCATGAACCGAGGGGGGAACACTGAAGCTTTCTTT.

The chain couples TRBV2 to TRBJ1-6; TRBD1 matches at 7 bases. Losses at the gene ends were 5 bases for V and 1 base for J; bases not matched to a gene: 5. CDR1 is SNHLY and CDR2 is FYNNEI in the germline V gene. This CDR3 has 16 amino acids. The CDR3 coding sequence is TGTGCCAGCAGTCGCGGACAGGAATCCTATAATTCACCCCTCCACTTT. It translates to CASSRGQESYNSPLHF.

V and J are TRBV6-5 and TRBJ1-6; the match to TRBD1 covers 7 bases. The germline CDR1 and CDR2 sequences are MNHEY and SVGAGI. The CDR3 has 15 residues. Trimming at V came to 6 bases and at J to 6 bases, leaving 8 bases not matched to a gene. The CDR3 bases are TGTGCCAGCAGCCGAAAGTGGGACAGTAATTCACCCCTCCACTTT. Amino acids: CASSRKWDSNSPLHF.

This chain connects TRBV6-5 to TRBJ2-3, with 8 bases lining up with TRBD2. Trimming removed 2 bases from V and 7 bases from J; junction bases left unmatched: 8. Germline V gene data show CDR1 as MNHEY and CDR2 as SVGAGI. This CDR3 spans 15 amino acids. CDR3 in amino acids: CASSYRREGSYTQYF. The CDR3 DNA reads as TGTGCCAGCAGTTACCGCCGGGAGGGGTCTTATACGCAGTATTTT.

V and J are TRBV23-1 and TRBJ2-2, with 8 bases fitting TRBD1. TRBV23-1 falls under the ORF class, with uncertain function. After removal of 0 bases from V and 0 bases from J, the junction contained 3 bases not matched to a gene. The CDR3 runs 17 residues. CDR3 nucleotides: TGCGCCAGCAGTCAATCGCTGACAGGGGCGAACACCGGGGAGCTGTTTTTT. This encodes CASSQSLTGANTGELFF.

The chain recombines TRBV5-1 with TRBJ2-3; 8 bases line up with TRBD2. CDR3 length equals 14 residues. Trimming took 2 bases from V and 1 from J; bases not matched to a gene: 0. Germline V gene sequence: CDR1 SGHRS, CDR2 YFSETQ. The CDR3 region has the DNA TGCGCCAGCAGCTTTAGCGGGGGCACAGATACGCAGTATTTT. Encoded protein: CASSFSGGTDTQYF. The full variable domain, rest sourced from reference TRBV5-1 and TRBJ2-3, is KAGVTQTPRYLIKTRGQQVTLSCSPISGHRSVSWYQQTPGQGLQFLFEYFSETQRNKGNFPGRFSGRQFSNSRSEMNVSTLELGDSALYLCASSFSGGTDTQYFGPGTRLTVL.

This chain links TRBV18 with TRBJ2-2, with D perhaps matching TRBD2 (5 bases). Trimming pared 0 bases from V and 7 bases from J, leaving 9 bases between. The germline CDR1 and CDR2 sequences are KGHSH and LQKENI. This CDR3 comprises 14 residues. The DNA of the CDR3 is TGTGCCAGCTCACCACCGGGGAGAAGCGGGGAGCTGTTTTTT. It specifies CASSPPGRSGELFF.

The chain has TRBV7-6 and TRBJ1-4; unclear D gene. This CDR3 contains 14 residues. The germline V gene has CDR1 SGHVS and CDR2 FNYEAQ. Trimming pared 0 bases from V and 7 bases from J, leaving 9 bases between. CDR3 nucleotides: TGTGCCAGCAGCTTAGCGGCGCCGGGTGAAAAACTGTTTTTT. This sequence encodes CASSLAAPGEKLFF. Filled out from reference TRBV7-6 and TRBJ1-4, the complete variable domain reads GAGVSQSPRYKVTKRGQDVALRCDPISGHVSLYWYRQALGQGPEFLTYFNYEAQQDKSGLPNDRFSAERPEGSISTLTIQRTEQRDSAMYRCASSLAAPGEKLFFGSGTQLSVL.

The chain is built from TRBV2 and TRBJ2-5; 8 nucleotides match TRBD1. The V segment lost 10 bases and the J segment 3 bases; nucleotides outside the gene matches: 7. The length of the CDR3 is 13 residues. Germline V gives CDR1 SNHLY, CDR2 FYNNEI. The CDR3 sequence is CATQGQAKETQYF. The CDR3 region has the DNA TGTGCCACCCAGGGACAGGCAAAAGAGACCCAGTACTTC.

This clone was detected once. J is TRBJ1-6 and V is TRBV6-6, with D unresolved. Looked up from germline, CDR1 is MNHNY and CDR2 is SVGAGI (reference sequence). The CDR3 has 14 residues. The ends were cut back, 6 bases at V and 5 bases at J, with 11 bases in the middle. Here the CDR3 DNA reads TGTGCCAGCAGCCGGTGGTCAGATAATTCACCCCTCCACTTT. Amino acid sequence: CASSRWSDNSPLHF.

This clone was seen a few times. The V gene is TRBV5-5, the J gene TRBJ2-7; D gene uncertain. Trimming took off 0 bases at V and 2 bases at J, with 12 bases between the two ends. Germline V lookup: CDR1 SGHKS, CDR2 YYEKEE (reference sequence). CDR3 length: 15 residues. The CDR3 bases are TGTGCCAGCAGCTTGGATTGGGCCAAGACCTACGAGCAGTACTTC. Residues: CASSLDWAKTYEQYF. The complete variable domain, with remaining parts taken from reference TRBV5-5 and TRBJ2-7, reads DAGVTQSPTHLIKTRGQQVTLRCSPISGHKSVSWYQQVLGQGPQFIFQYYEKEERGRGNFPDRFSARQFPNYSSELNVNALLLGDSALYLCASSLDWAKTYEQYFGPGTRLTVT.

V and J are TRBV5-5 and TRBJ2-7, with D unresolved. Germline assignment: CDR1 SGHKS and CDR2 YYEKEE (reference sequence). The CDR3 contains 13 residues. V shed 4 bases and J shed 2 bases, with 10 bases lying between them. CDR3 DNA sequence: TGTGCCAGCAGCCCACTGGGCGCCTACGAGCAGTACTTC. Amino acid sequence: CASSPLGAYEQYF. Full variable domain (remainder filled in from reference TRBV5-5 and TRBJ2-7): DAGVTQSPTHLIKTRGQQVTLRCSPISGHKSVSWYQQVLGQGPQFIFQYYEKEERGRGNFPDRFSARQFPNYSSELNVNALLLGDSALYLCASSPLGAYEQYFGPGTRLTVT.

This sequence joins TRBV18 and TRBJ1-1; D unresolved. In germline, CDR1 is KGHSH, CDR2 LQKENI. This CDR3 region has 12 residues. V lost 2 bases and J lost 11, with 12 bases in between. CDR3 region: CASSPVSGGAFF. In DNA, the CDR3 is TGTGCCAGCTCACCAGTCAGCGGAGGGGCTTTCTTT.

This chain joins TRBV21-1 and TRBJ2-5; TRBD1 reflects the table's D call only, with no check against the DNA. TRBV21-1 has pseudogene status. The CDR3 spans 15 residues. In DNA, the CDR3 is TGTGCCAGCAGCAGAGACAGGGAACGCATAGAGACCCAGTACTTC. Translating it yields CASSRDRERIETQYF.

The rearrangement joins TRBV28 to TRBJ1-6, with no clear D. The CDR3 runs 14 residues. Per the germline V gene, CDR1 is MDHEN and CDR2 is SYDVKM. Trimming shortened V by 7 bases and J by 9 bases, and 16 bases separated the two germline ends. This CDR3 reads CASTGGGFISPLHF. The CDR3 DNA reads as TGTGCCAGCACCGGTGGAGGTTTTATTTCACCCCTCCACTTT.